Each of the 24 T cell receptor beta chains below was sequenced from the same sample in a study of cytomegalovirus exposure and HLA in healthy donors. Use of 60 Vbeta and 13 Jbeta primers characterized the PCR. Libraries were prepared by immunoSEQ multiplex PCR; TCRdb keeps only in-frame clonotypes and omits some of them. This table holds hundreds of thousands of clones, almost 80% found once. Sequenced sample: PBMCs. Receptors were obtained from a male donor in good health and CMV-seronegative.

The V and J genes are TRBV19 and TRBJ2-7, with TRBD2 as a possible D gene (6 bases). V was clipped by 6 bases and J by 4 bases, with 22 bases between them. Germline V gene lookup returns CDR1 LNHDA and CDR2 SQIVND (reference sequence). The CDR3 is 16 residues long. As DNA, the CDR3 is TGTGCCAGTAGCCCGACGAGCACCGGGAGCAAATACGAGCAGTACTTC. Its protein is CASSPTSTGSKYEQYF.

This clone is a singleton in its sample. The rearrangement uses TRBV11-3 and TRBJ2-3; D not resolved. Trimming took 0 bases from V and 2 from J, leaving 6 bases between them. CDR3 length: 14 residues. Per the germline V gene, CDR1 is SGHNT and CDR2 is YENEEA. The CDR3 region is CASSLDRNTDTQYF. CDR3 coding DNA: TGTGCCAGCAGCTTAGATAGAAACACAGATACGCAGTATTTT.

As DNA, the CDR3 is TGCGCCAGCAGTCTCTCTGGTCAGGGCAACACCGGGGAGCTGTTTTTT. It codes for CASSLSGQGNTGELFF. This sequence joins TRBV5-1 and TRBJ2-2; perhaps TRBD1 as D (5 bases). CDR3 length: 16 residues. Germline CDR1 SGHRS, CDR2 YFSETQ. Deletions cut 5 bases from V and 2 bases from J, with 16 bases between.

This chain uses TRBV10-3 with TRBJ1-5; a possible D gene is TRBD1 (5 bases). Germline V gene data show CDR1 as ENHRY and CDR2 as SYGVKD. The CDR3 length is 14 residues. V gave up 3 bases and J gave up 4 bases, with 10 bases separating them. The CDR3 DNA sequence: TGTGCCATCAGTGATCCAGGGTCTAATCAGCCCCAGCATTTT. It encodes CAISDPGSNQPQHF.

The chain joins TRBV6-5 to TRBJ1-2; TRBD1 aligns across 9 bases. Germline V gene lookup returns CDR1 MNHEY and CDR2 SVGAGI. The CDR3 extends over 14 amino acids. V was clipped by 6 bases and J by 1 base; unmatched bases: 3. CDR3 sequence reads: CASSQTGGNYGYTF. CDR3 in DNA: TGTGCCAGCAGCCAGACAGGGGGTAACTATGGCTACACCTTC.

The chain couples TRBV9 to TRBJ1-2; D uncertain. In germline, CDR1 is SGDLS, CDR2 YYNGEE. Between the trimmed V and J ends, which lost 5 bases and 7 bases, there was a span of 24 bases. The CDR3 has 16 amino acids. In DNA form, the CDR3 reads TGTGCCAGCAGAGCCCCCGATGGAGGGCCTTCGAGTGGCTACACCTTC. Translated, it gives CASRAPDGGPSSGYTF.

The V call is TRBV15, the J call TRBJ2-1; no clear D. The CDR3 contains 15 residues. The V gene's germline CDR1 is LNHNV and CDR2 YYDKDF (reference sequence). Trimming left V 1 base short and J 0 bases short, with 7 bases between. The CDR3 coding sequence is TGTGCCACCAGCAGAGTTACCAGCTCCTACAATGAGCAGTTCTTC. It encodes CATSRVTSSYNEQFF. The full variable domain, with the rest looked up from reference TRBV15 and TRBJ2-1, is DAMVIQNPRYQVTQFGKPVTLSCSQTLNHNVMYWYQQKSSQAPKLLFHYYDKDFNNEADTPDNFQSRRPNTSFCFLDIRSPGLGDTAMYLCATSRVTSSYNEQFFGPGTRLTVL.

The CDR3 is CASSTDRGYEQYF. The CDR3 DNA sequence: TGTGCCAGCAGCACGGACAGGGGGTACGAGCAGTACTTC. This chain uses TRBV5-4 with TRBJ2-7; 10 positions agree with TRBD1. The germline V gene encodes CDR1 SGHNT and CDR2 YYREEE (reference sequence). The length of the CDR3 is 13 residues. V was clipped by 4 bases and J by 4 bases; unmatched bases: 2.

CDR3 bases: TGCGCCAGCAGCTTGGGCGGGGGGTACCCTCAAGAGACCCAGTACTTC. Translation: CASSLGGGYPQETQYF. The chain recombines TRBV5-1 with TRBJ2-5; 8 bases agree with TRBD2. CDR1 and CDR2 (germline): SGHRS, YFSETQ. V gave up 0 bases and J gave up 2 bases; unmatched junction bases: 6. The CDR3 runs to 16 residues.

V gene TRBV4-3 combines with J gene TRBJ2-4; TRBD1 might be the D (6 bases). CDR1 is LGHNA, CDR2 YSLEER, per germline. The CDR3 covers 17 residues. Trimming pared 0 bases from V and 6 bases from J, leaving 18 bases between. The CDR3 DNA is TGCGCCAGCAGCCAAGACGAACCCAGGGGCTTCGGAAACATTCAGTACTTC. This codes for CASSQDEPRGFGNIQYF.

This sequence joins TRBV5-6 and TRBJ2-7; weak D call: TRBD1 (6 bases). The CDR3 length is 14 residues. Germline-derived CDR1 and CDR2 are SGHDT and YYEEEE. The germline V and J ends were trimmed by 4 bases and 1 base, with 12 bases remaining between them. The CDR3 spells CASSVDRSSYEQYF. CDR3 sequence (DNA): TGTGCCAGCAGCGTCGACAGGTCATCCTACGAGCAGTACTTC.

Here the CDR3 reads CASSLNPGVFYEQYF. The DNA for the CDR3 is TGTGCCAGCAGTTTAAATCCGGGAGTCTTCTACGAGCAGTACTTC. This rearrangement joins TRBV27 to TRBJ2-7; the D gene is possibly TRBD2 (6 bases). V was pared by 2 bases and J by 3 bases, with 14 bases between. The CDR3 spans 15 residues. Germline V CDR1 and CDR2: MNHEY, SMNVEV (reference sequence).

The rearrangement links TRBV5-6 to TRBJ2-7; 7 nucleotides align to TRBD1. Trimming removed 0 bases from V and 6 bases from J; junction bases left unmatched: 6. Germline values: CDR1 SGHDT, CDR2 YYEEEE. The CDR3 runs to 14 residues. In nucleotides, the CDR3 is TGTGCCAGCAGCTTGGGACAGGGAATGGTCGAGCAGTACTTC. Its translation: CASSLGQGMVEQYF.

This rearrangement joins TRBV5-1 to TRBJ2-5; D is perhaps TRBD1 (6 bases). The CDR3 consists of 12 residues. Trimming shortened V by 4 bases and J by 4 bases, and 8 bases separated the two germline ends. The V gene's germline CDR1 is SGHRS and CDR2 YFSETQ. Here the CDR3 reads CASSGDTETQYF. The CDR3 DNA is TGCGCCAGCAGCGGGGACACAGAGACCCAGTACTTC.

The chain employs TRBV19 and TRBJ1-5; no clear D. The length of the CDR3 is 15 residues. Germline V lookup: CDR1 LNHDA, CDR2 SQIVND (reference sequence). V lost 0 bases and J 3 bases, leaving 9 bases between the germline ends. As DNA, the CDR3 is TGTGCCAGTAGTATAGATAACGGGTACAATCAGCCCCAGCATTTT. Amino acids: CASSIDNGYNQPQHF.

The chain is built from TRBV5-1 and TRBJ1-6; 10 positions match TRBD1. Trimming cost V 2 bases and J 11 bases; bases outside gene matches: 10. The CDR3 is made up of 16 amino acids. Germline loops: CDR1 SGHRS, CDR2 YFSETQ. CDR3 residues: CASSLETGGARTPLHF. The DNA for the CDR3 is TGCGCCAGCAGCTTAGAGACAGGGGGCGCCAGGACACCCCTCCACTTT.

This chain joins TRBV7-9 and TRBJ2-7; TRBD1 agrees at 9 bases. The CDR3 length is 14 residues. V lost 4 bases and J lost 6; bases outside the gene matches: 7. In germline, CDR1 is SEHNR, CDR2 FQNEAQ (reference sequence). CDR3 amino acids: CASSSYRGRREQYF. The CDR3 region has the DNA TGTGCCAGCAGCTCGTACAGGGGGCGGCGCGAGCAGTACTTC.

This clone came up a few times. The rearrangement uses TRBV9 and TRBJ2-6; 9 bases agree with TRBD1. Germline loops: CDR1 SGDLS, CDR2 YYNGEE. The V gene end was trimmed by 3 bases and the J gene end by 2 bases; junction bases not matched to a gene: 3. This CDR3 comprises 16 residues. CDR3 in amino acids: CASSGQGGAGANVLTF. CDR3 in DNA: TGTGCCAGCAGCGGACAGGGGGGCGCTGGGGCCAACGTCCTGACTTTC. Full variable domain (remainder filled in from reference TRBV9 and TRBJ2-6): DSGVTQTPKHLITATGQRVTLRCSPRSGDLSVYWYQQSLDQGLQFLIQYYNGEERAKGNILERFSAQQFPDLHSELNLSSLELGDSALYFCASSGQGGAGANVLTFGAGSRLTVL.

V usage is TRBV5-1 and J usage is TRBJ1-4, with TRBD1 matching 8 bases. The CDR3 runs to 16 residues. Germline-derived CDR1 and CDR2 are SGHRS and YFSETQ. The J segment lost 7 bases and the V segment lost 0 bases, leaving 8 bases of the junction unmatched. DNA for the CDR3: TGCGCCAGCAGCTTGGGCACTACAGGGGGAGGTGAAAAACTGTTTTTT. It yields the protein CASSLGTTGGGEKLFF.

This chain connects TRBV7-3 to TRBJ2-7, with 8 bases fitting TRBD2. The CDR3 sequence is 15 residues long. Germline V gives CDR1 SGHTA, CDR2 FQGTGA. V dropped 4 bases and J dropped 0; count of bases not matched to a gene: 5. Here the CDR3 DNA reads TGTGCCAGCAGCTACAGCGGGGGTTACTCCTACGAGCAGTACTTC. Translated, it gives CASSYSGGYSYEQYF.

This rearrangement joins TRBV9 to TRBJ1-6; 10 bases are a match to TRBD1. The CDR3 covers 14 residues. J gave up 8 bases and V 2 bases, and 1 base lay outside the gene matches. Germline values: CDR1 SGDLS, CDR2 YYNGEE. The CDR3 region is CASSVGQGYSPLHF. The CDR3 bases are TGTGCCAGCAGCGTGGGACAGGGGTATTCACCCCTCCACTTT.

The chain is built from TRBV7-7 and TRBJ2-5; D call uncertain. Trimming shortened V by 5 bases and J by 1 base, and 14 bases separated the two germline ends. The CDR3 totals 15 residues. Germline CDR1 is SSHAT and CDR2 is FNYEAQ (reference sequence). Written as DNA, the CDR3 is TGTGCCAGCAGCCCCACTCTTATCTCCCAAGAGACCCAGTACTTC. Amino acids: CASSPTLISQETQYF.

The rearrangement joins TRBV9 to TRBJ2-7, with 7 bases identical to TRBD1. The CDR3 sequence is 15 residues long. Unmatched junction bases numbered 4, after V lost 0 bases and J lost 1 base. Germline CDR1 and CDR2: SGDLS and YYNGEE. CDR3 bases: TGTGCCAGCAGCGTAGCTGGGACAGAGTCCTACGAGCAGTACTTC. Translating gives CASSVAGTESYEQYF.

This chain's CDR3 is CASRLINNEQFF. The CDR3 bases are TGTGCCAGCAGACTTATAAACAATGAGCAGTTCTTC. The chain is built from TRBV6-6 and TRBJ2-1, with D unclear. Germline CDR1 reads MNHNY; CDR2 reads SVGAGI (reference sequence). V was trimmed by 6 bases and J by 5 bases, leaving 8 bases between them. CDR3 length: 12 amino acids.